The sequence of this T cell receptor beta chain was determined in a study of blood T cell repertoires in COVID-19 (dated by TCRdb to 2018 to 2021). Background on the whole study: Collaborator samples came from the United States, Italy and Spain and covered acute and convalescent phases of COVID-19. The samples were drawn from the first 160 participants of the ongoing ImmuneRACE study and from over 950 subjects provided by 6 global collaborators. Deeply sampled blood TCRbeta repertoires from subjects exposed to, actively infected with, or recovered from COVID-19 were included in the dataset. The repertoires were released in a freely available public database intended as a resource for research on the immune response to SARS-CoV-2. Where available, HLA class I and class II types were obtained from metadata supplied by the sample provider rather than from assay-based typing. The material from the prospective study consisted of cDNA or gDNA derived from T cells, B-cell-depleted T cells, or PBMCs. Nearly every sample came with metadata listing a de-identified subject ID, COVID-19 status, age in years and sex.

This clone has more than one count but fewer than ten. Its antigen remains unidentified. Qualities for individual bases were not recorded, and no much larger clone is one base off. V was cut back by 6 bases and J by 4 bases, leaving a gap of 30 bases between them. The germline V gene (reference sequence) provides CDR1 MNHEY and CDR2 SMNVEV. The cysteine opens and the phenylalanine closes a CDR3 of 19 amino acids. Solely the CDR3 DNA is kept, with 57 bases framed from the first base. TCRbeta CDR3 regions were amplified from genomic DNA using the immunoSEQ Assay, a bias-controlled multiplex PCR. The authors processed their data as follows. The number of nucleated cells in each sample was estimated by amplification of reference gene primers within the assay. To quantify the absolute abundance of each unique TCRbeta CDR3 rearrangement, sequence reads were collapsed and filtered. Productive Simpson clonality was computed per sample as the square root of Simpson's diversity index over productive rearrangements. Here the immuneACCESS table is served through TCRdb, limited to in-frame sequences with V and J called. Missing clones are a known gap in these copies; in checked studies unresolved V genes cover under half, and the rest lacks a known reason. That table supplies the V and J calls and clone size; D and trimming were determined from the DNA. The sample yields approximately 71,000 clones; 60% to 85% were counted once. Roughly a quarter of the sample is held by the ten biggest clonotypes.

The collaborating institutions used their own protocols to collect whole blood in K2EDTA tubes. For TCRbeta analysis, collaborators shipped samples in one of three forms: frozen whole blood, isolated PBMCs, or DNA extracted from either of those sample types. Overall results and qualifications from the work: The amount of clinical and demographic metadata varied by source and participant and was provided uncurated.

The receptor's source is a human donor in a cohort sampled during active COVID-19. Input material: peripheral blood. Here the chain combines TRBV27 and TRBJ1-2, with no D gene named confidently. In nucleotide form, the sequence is TGTGCCAGCAGCAAAGGAGTAAGAGGGCAGCTAAATTATGGCTATGGCTACACCTTC. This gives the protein CASSKGVRGQLNYGYGYTF.